A single sample gave rise to the 5 T cell receptor beta chains below, sequenced in a study of CD8 T cells in Susac syndrome. An input of about 0.5 to 1 ug of RNA was subjected to reverse transcription using random hexamers. One entry per CDR3 protein, called by TCRdb with MiXCR from the immunoSEQ multiplex PCR reads. Of 90,000 or so distinct CDR3 sequences listed, around 93% are singletons. Sequencing was done on a sample of CD8+ T cells from PBMCs. These receptors originate from a human donor in good health.

The chain carries TRBV19 and TRBJ1-2; D may be TRBD1 (6 bases). The CDR3 consists of 14 residues. V lost 5 bases to trimming and J lost 5 bases, with 15 bases between them. Germline assignment: CDR1 LNHDA and CDR2 SQIVND (reference sequence). CDR3 coding DNA: TGTGCCAGTAGTTCTGGACAGCTCCATTATGGCTACACCTTC. Translation gives CASSSGQLHYGYTF.

The chain couples TRBV3-1 to TRBJ2-1; TRBD1 matches 7 bases. The CDR3 sequence is 15 residues long. Per the germline V gene, CDR1 is LGHDT and CDR2 is YNNKEL (reference sequence). V trimming: 4 bases; J trimming: 8 bases; junction bases outside the gene matches: 11. The CDR3 sequence is CASSPDRVLPYEQFF. Here the CDR3 DNA reads TGTGCCAGCAGCCCCGACAGGGTTTTACCCTATGAGCAGTTCTTC.

This clonotype appeared a single time. The chain carries TRBV6-5 and TRBJ2-3; 10 bases match TRBD1. Per germline, CDR1 MNHEY and CDR2 SVGAGI. The CDR3 runs to 18 residues. V trimming: 2 bases; J trimming: 4 bases; junction bases outside the gene matches: 12. The CDR3 region is CASSYAGTGAVGSDTQYF. The CDR3 region has the DNA TGTGCCAGCAGTTACGCGGGGACAGGGGCCGTTGGGTCAGATACGCAGTATTTT.

This clonotype was recorded only once. The gene calls are TRBV15 and TRBJ2-7; D is undetermined. Trimming took 1 base from V and 2 from J, leaving 9 bases between them. This CDR3 region has 14 residues. The germline V gene encodes CDR1 LNHNV and CDR2 YYDKDF (reference sequence). CDR3 coding DNA: TGTGCCACCAGCAGAGGGGTCCCGACCTACGAGCAGTACTTC. It codes for CATSRGVPTYEQYF.

The CDR3 sequence is CASSEDQGYYGYTF. For the CDR3, the DNA is TGTGCCAGCAGTGAGGACCAGGGGTATTATGGCTACACCTTC. The chain combines TRBV27 with TRBJ1-2; D may be TRBD1 (6 bases). V lost 5 bases and J lost 5, with 15 bases in between. CDR3 length: 14 residues. Germline V gene data show CDR1 as MNHEY and CDR2 as SMNVEV (reference sequence).